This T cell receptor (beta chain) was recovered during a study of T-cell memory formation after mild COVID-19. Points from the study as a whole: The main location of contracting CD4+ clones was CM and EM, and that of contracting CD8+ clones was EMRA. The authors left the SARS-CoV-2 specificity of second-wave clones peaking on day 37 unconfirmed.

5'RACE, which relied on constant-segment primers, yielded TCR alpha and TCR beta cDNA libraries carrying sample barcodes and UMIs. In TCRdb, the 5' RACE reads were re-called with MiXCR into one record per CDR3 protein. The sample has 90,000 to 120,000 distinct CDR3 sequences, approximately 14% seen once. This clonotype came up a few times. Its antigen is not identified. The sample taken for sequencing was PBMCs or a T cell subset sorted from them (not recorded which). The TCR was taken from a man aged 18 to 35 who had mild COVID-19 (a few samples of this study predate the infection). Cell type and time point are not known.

The CDR3 sequence: CASSPLGLAGYITDTQYF. CDR3 nucleotides: TGTGCCAGCAGCCCTCTAGGACTAGCGGGGTACATCACAGATACGCAGTATTTT. This chain uses TRBV14 with TRBJ2-3; TRBD2 agrees at 12 bases. The germline V gene encodes CDR1 SGHDN and CDR2 FVKESK. The CDR3 spans 18 residues. V trimming: 4 bases; J trimming: 2 bases; junction bases outside the gene matches: 10.